This TCR beta chain was observed in a study of cytomegalovirus exposure and HLA in healthy donors. CDR3 length equals 19 residues. V lost 0 bases and J lost 1; bases outside the gene matches: 9. CDR1 is MGHRA, CDR2 YSYEKL, per germline. Using immunoSEQ multiplex PCR, the repertoire was profiled, and TCRdb retains in-frame clones only, with some absent. The profile shows nearly 110,000 clones, about 87% of them singletons. Sequencing input: PBMCs. The rearrangement links TRBV4-1 to TRBJ1-5; 10 bases are shared with TRBD1. The receptor was derived from a woman aged 18-29 years in good health and CMV-seropositive. The CDR3 reads CASSQDGTGATTSNQPQHF. CDR3 in DNA: TGCGCCAGCAGCCAAGATGGGACAGGGGCTACCACAAGCAATCAGCCCCAGCATTTT.